These 5 T cell receptor beta chains came from one sample sequenced in a study of T cells after yellow fever vaccination. TCRdb recomputed calls from the 5' RACE reads with MiXCR, one row per CDR3 protein. This table has about 170,000 distinct CDR3 sequences, approximately 6.2% appearing once. The source was CD4+ T cells sorted from PBMCs, collected on the day of the first yellow fever vaccination. These receptors all stem from a man younger than 35 who received the YFV17D yellow fever vaccine.

This clonotype has a count of ten or more. The J gene is TRBJ2-5, the V gene TRBV19, with 9 bases fitting TRBD2. This CDR3 is built from 13 residues. V was pared by 6 bases and J by 4 bases, with 3 bases of the junction left unmatched. CDR1 and CDR2 (germline): LNHDA, SQIVND (reference sequence). CDR3 region: CASRGGGGETQYF. The CDR3 DNA sequence: TGTGCCAGTAGAGGCGGGGGGGGAGAGACCCAGTACTTC.

This clonotype was picked up a small number of times. V and J are TRBV20-1 and TRBJ2-5; 7 bases line up with TRBD1. The germline V gene encodes CDR1 DFQATT and CDR2 SNEGSKA (reference sequence). This CDR3 has 14 amino acids. The V segment lost 0 bases and the J segment 5 bases; nucleotides outside the gene matches: 6. CDR3 loop: CSARDFRGTETQYF. The CDR3 DNA reads TGCAGTGCTAGAGACTTCAGGGGGACGGAGACCCAGTACTTC.

This clonotype has ten or more counts. The chain uses TRBV7-2 and TRBJ2-5; D call uncertain. The length of the CDR3 is 14 residues. The V end was cut by 5 bases, the J end by 2 bases, with 12 bases between. The germline CDR1 and CDR2 sequences are SGHTA and FQGNSA. Written as DNA, the CDR3 is TGTGCCAGCAGCGTTCAGAGAGTTCAAGAGACCCAGTACTTC. Translated, it gives CASSVQRVQETQYF.

The J gene is TRBJ1-1, the V gene TRBV5-4; D not certain. The V end was cut by 2 bases, the J end by 2 bases, with 4 bases between. CDR1 and CDR2 (germline): SGHNT, YYREEE (reference sequence). The CDR3 extends over 12 amino acids. The chain's CDR3 is CASSFVNTEAFF. The DNA for the CDR3 is TGTGCCAGCAGCTTTGTCAACACTGAAGCTTTCTTT.

The chain carries TRBV20-1 and TRBJ1-3; D gene ambiguous. Trimming stripped 5 bases from V and 2 bases from J, with 13 bases between. Germline V gene sequence: CDR1 DFQATT, CDR2 SNEGSKA (reference sequence). The CDR3 covers 14 residues. The CDR3 protein is CSAFVGEAGNTIYF. CDR3 DNA sequence: TGCAGTGCTTTTGTTGGGGAAGCTGGAAACACCATATATTTT.